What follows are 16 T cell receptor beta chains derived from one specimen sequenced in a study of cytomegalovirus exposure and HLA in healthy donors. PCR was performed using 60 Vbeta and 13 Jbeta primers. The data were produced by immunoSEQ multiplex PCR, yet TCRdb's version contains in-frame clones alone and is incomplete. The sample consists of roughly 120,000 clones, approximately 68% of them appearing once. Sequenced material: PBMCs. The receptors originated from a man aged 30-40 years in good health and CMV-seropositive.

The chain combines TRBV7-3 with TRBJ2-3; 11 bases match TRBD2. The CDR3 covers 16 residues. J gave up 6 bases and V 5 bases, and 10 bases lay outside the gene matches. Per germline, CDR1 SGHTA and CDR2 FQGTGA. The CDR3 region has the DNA TGTGCCAGCAGCCCAAAACTAGCGGGGGTAGGGGATACGCAGTATTTT. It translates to CASSPKLAGVGDTQYF. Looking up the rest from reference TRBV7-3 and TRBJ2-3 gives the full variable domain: GAGVSQTPSNKVTEKGKYVELRCDPISGHTALYWYRQSLGQGPEFLIYFQGTGAADDSGLPNDRFFAVRPEGSVSTLKIQRTERGDSAVYLCASSPKLAGVGDTQYFGPGTRLTVL.

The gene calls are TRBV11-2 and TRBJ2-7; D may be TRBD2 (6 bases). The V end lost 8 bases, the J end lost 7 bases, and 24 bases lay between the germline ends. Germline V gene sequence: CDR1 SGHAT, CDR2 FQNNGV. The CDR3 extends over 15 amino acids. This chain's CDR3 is CASGPTLVRAGEQYF. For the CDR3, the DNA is TGTGCCAGCGGTCCCACGTTGGTCCGGGCGGGGGAGCAGTACTTC.

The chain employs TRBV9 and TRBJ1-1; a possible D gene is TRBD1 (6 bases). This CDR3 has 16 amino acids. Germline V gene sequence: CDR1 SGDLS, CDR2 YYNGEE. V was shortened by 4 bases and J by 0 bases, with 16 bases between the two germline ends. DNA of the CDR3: TGTGCCAGCAGCAGAGGGGCAGGGGCAATGAACACTGAAGCTTTCTTT. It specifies CASSRGAGAMNTEAFF.

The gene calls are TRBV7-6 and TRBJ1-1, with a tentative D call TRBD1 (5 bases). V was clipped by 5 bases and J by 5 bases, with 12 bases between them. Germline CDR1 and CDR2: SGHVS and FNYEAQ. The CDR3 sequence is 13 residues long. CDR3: CASSGGRRTEAFF. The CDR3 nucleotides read TGTGCCAGCAGCGGGGGGAGAAGGACTGAAGCTTTCTTT.

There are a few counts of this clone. DNA for the CDR3: TGTGCCAGCAGTGTCGACAGGGCTGGGGCCAACGTCCTGACTTTC. It is translated as CASSVDRAGANVLTF. This chain links TRBV6-4 with TRBJ2-6; 7 nucleotides align to TRBD1. The J segment lost 2 bases and the V segment lost 4 bases, leaving 2 bases of the junction unmatched. In germline, CDR1 is MRHNA, CDR2 SNTAGT. The CDR3 loop spans 15 amino acids.

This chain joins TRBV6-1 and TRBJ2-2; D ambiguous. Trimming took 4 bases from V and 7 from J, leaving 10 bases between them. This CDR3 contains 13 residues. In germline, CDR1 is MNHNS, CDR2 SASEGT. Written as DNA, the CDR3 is TGTGCCAGCAGTGTTGAGTCCTACGGGGAGCTGTTTTTT. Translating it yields CASSVESYGELFF.

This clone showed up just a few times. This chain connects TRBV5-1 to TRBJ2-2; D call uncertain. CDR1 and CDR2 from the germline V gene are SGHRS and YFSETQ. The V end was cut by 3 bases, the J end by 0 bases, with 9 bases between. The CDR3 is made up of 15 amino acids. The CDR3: CASSYLAANTGELFF. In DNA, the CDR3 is TGCGCCAGCAGCTACCTGGCAGCGAACACCGGGGAGCTGTTTTTT.

The CDR3 sequence is CASSLSGFGTDTQYF. The DNA of the CDR3 is TGCGCCAGCAGCTTGTCGGGATTTGGGACAGATACGCAGTATTTT. The genes are TRBV5-1 and TRBJ2-3; TRBD2 might be the D (5 bases). The CDR3 loop spans 15 amino acids. V lost 1 base to trimming and J lost 3 bases, with 12 bases between them. Germline V gives CDR1 SGHRS, CDR2 YFSETQ.

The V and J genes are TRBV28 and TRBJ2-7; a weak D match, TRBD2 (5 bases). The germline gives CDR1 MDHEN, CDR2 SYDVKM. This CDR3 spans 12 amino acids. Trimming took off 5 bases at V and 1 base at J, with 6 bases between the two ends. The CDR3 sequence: CASSGSSYEQYF. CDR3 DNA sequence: TGTGCCAGCAGTGGGAGTTCCTACGAGCAGTACTTC. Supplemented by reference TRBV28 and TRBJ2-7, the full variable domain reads DVKVTQSSRYLVKRTGEKVFLECVQDMDHENMFWYRQDPGLGLRLIYFSYDVKMKEKGDIPEGYSVSREKKERFSLILESASTNQTSMYLCASSGSSYEQYFGPGTRLTVT.

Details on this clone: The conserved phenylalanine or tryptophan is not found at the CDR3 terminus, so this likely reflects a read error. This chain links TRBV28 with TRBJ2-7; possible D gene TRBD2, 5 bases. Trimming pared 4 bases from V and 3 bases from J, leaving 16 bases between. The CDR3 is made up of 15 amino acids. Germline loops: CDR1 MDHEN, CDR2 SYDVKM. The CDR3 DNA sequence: TGTGCCAGCAGTTCCCGAGGGTTGGCCCTCTACGAGCAGTACCTC. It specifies CASSSRGLALYEQYL.

The CDR3 region is CAISELSSTDTQYF. CDR3 nucleotides: TGTGCCATCAGTGAGCTATCTAGCACAGATACGCAGTATTTT. The chain recombines TRBV10-3 with TRBJ2-3; no clear D. The CDR3 is 14 residues long. Trimming removed 2 bases from V and 0 bases from J, with 6 bases in between. Germline V gives CDR1 ENHRY, CDR2 SYGVKD.

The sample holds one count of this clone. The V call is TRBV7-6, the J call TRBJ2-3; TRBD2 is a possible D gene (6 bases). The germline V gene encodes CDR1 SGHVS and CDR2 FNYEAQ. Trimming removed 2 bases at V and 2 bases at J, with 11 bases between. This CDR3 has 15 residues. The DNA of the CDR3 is TGTGCCAGCAGCTTAACCGGGACTCCCACAGATACGCAGTATTTT. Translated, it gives CASSLTGTPTDTQYF.

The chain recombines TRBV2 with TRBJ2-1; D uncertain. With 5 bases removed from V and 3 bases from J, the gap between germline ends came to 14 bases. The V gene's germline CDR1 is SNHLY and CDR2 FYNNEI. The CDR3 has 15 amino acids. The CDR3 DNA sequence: TGTGCCAGCAGTCGCCGGCCCCCGGGCTACAATGAGCAGTTCTTC. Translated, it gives CASSRRPPGYNEQFF.

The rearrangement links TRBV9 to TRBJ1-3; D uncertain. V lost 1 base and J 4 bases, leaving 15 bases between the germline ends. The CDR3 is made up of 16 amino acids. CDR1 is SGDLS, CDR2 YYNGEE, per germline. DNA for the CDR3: TGTGCCAGCAGCGTAATGGGAGGCCCTGTAGGAAACACCATATATTTT. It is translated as CASSVMGGPVGNTIYF.

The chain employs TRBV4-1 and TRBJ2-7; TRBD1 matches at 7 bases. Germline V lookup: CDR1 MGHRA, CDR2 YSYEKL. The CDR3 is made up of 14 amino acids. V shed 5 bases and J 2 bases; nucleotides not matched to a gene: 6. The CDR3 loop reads CASSKNRGPYEQYF. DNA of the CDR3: TGCGCCAGCAGCAAAAATAGGGGGCCCTACGAGCAGTACTTC.

The CDR3 sequence: CASRRTGMDRGYTF. The CDR3 nucleotides read TGTGCCAGCAGAAGGACAGGGATGGATCGCGGCTACACCTTC. This chain uses TRBV27 with TRBJ1-2, with TRBD1 matching over 8 bases. CDR3 length: 14 residues. V shed 6 bases, J shed 8 bases, and the junction held 11 bases outside the gene matches. The V gene's germline CDR1 is MNHEY and CDR2 SMNVEV (reference sequence).